Listed here are 15 T cell receptor beta chains from one sample, sequenced in a study of beta chain features in type 1 diabetes. Study-level findings and limits: Moderately but significantly shorter TCRB CDR3s were found in Type 1 diabetes patients in all four CD4+ subsets.

The sequenced template was cDNA made from the entire isolated RNA. Generated by immunoSEQ multiplex PCR, the TCRdb table keeps only in-frame clones and is missing some. Among about 370,000 clones listed, 9.5% to 10% were seen once. Antigen specificity for these receptors is unknown. The source material was central memory CD4+ T cells from blood. These receptors all come from a young man with type 1 diabetes.

V gene TRBV6-1 combines with J gene TRBJ2-1; D might be TRBD1 (6 bases). The CDR3 is 16 amino acids. CDR1 and CDR2 from the germline V gene are MNHNS and SASEGT. The germline V and J ends were trimmed by 4 bases and 2 bases, with 15 bases remaining between them. The CDR3, as DNA: TGTGCCAGCAGTGTGGCTACAGGGAGCCCCTACAATGAGCAGTTCTTC. It encodes CASSVATGSPYNEQFF.

This clone came up many times. The chain links TRBV28 to TRBJ2-5; unclear D gene. The V gene lost 6 bases and the J gene lost 1 base, with 6 bases spanning the gap. CDR1 is MDHEN, CDR2 SYDVKM, per germline. CDR3 length equals 12 residues. CDR3 residues: CASSSGQETQYF. CDR3 in DNA: TGTGCCAGCAGCTCGGGCCAAGAGACCCAGTACTTC.

This clone has just a few counts. V usage is TRBV6-1 and J usage is TRBJ1-5; 7 positions agree with TRBD1. V gave up 8 bases and J gave up 6 bases; unmatched junction bases: 10. This CDR3 region has 14 residues. Germline values: CDR1 MNHNS, CDR2 SASEGT. CDR3 loop: CASLLNRGAQPQHF. In nucleotides, the CDR3 is TGTGCCAGCCTACTTAACAGGGGCGCTCAGCCCCAGCATTTT.

The sample holds a few counts of this clone. This chain connects TRBV10-2 to TRBJ1-2; perhaps TRBD1 as D (5 bases). Germline-derived CDR1 and CDR2 are WSHSY and SAAADI. This CDR3 contains 13 residues. Deletions cut 0 bases from V and 8 bases from J, with 10 bases between. The CDR3 sequence: CASSESAGGGYTF. Here the CDR3 DNA reads TGCGCCAGCAGTGAGTCGGCTGGGGGAGGCTACACCTTC.

This clone turned up a few times. The CDR3 is CASRVGGAYNEQFF. The DNA of the CDR3 is TGTGCCAGTAGGGTGGGGGGCGCCTACAATGAGCAGTTCTTC. The chain links TRBV19 to TRBJ2-1; tentatively, D is TRBD1 or TRBD2 (6 bases each). There are 14 residues in the CDR3. From germline, CDR1 is LNHDA and CDR2 SQIVND (reference sequence). V gave up 6 bases and J gave up 2 bases, with 11 bases separating them. Using reference TRBV19 and TRBJ2-1 for the parts outside the CDR3, the full variable domain is DGGITQSPKYLFRKEGQNVTLSCEQNLNHDAMYWYRQDPGQGLRLIYYSQIVNDFQKGDIAEGYSVSREKKESFPLTVTSAQKNPTAFYLCASRVGGAYNEQFFGPGTRLTVL.

This clone was observed a handful of times. This chain uses TRBV7-3 with TRBJ2-5, with D tentatively TRBD2 (6 bases). CDR1 SGHTA and CDR2 FQGTGA come from the germline V gene. CDR3 size: 13 residues. V dropped 5 bases and J dropped 2 bases, with 9 bases sitting between them. CDR3 nucleotide sequence: TGTGCCAGCAGCCCCGGGGGTCAAGAGACCCAGTACTTC. Translating it yields CASSPGGQETQYF.

The rearrangement uses TRBV7-8 and TRBJ2-1, with 10 bases matching TRBD1. The CDR3 covers 17 residues. V trimming: 5 bases; J trimming: 6 bases; junction bases outside the gene matches: 13. Germline-derived CDR1 and CDR2 are SGHVS and FQNEAQ. The CDR3 loop is CASSIKGGTGVINEQFF. CDR3 bases: TGTGCCAGCAGCATTAAGGGCGGGACAGGGGTTATCAATGAGCAGTTCTTC. Using reference TRBV7-8 and TRBJ2-1 for the parts outside the CDR3, the full variable domain is GAGVSQSPRYKVAKRGQDVALRCDPISGHVSLFWYQQALGQGPEFLTYFQNEAQLDKSGLPSDRFFAERPEGSVSTLKIQRTQQEDSAVYLCASSIKGGTGVINEQFFGPGTRLTVL.

This clone was observed a handful of times. Germline is not matched at one junction end, which may reflect a read error. The chain uses TRBV2 and TRBJ1-4; D is unclear. This CDR3 spans 14 amino acids. Germline V gene lookup returns CDR1 SNHLY and CDR2 FYNNEI. The CDR3 reads CASSFNHNGEKLFF. The CDR3 DNA follows: TGTGCCAGCAGTTTCAACCATAACGGTGAAAAATTGTTTTTT.

The chain employs TRBV11-2 and TRBJ1-1; 9 nucleotides line up with TRBD1. Germline trimming cut 2 bases from V and 4 bases from J; bases unmatched to any gene: 5. Per the germline V gene, CDR1 is SGHAT and CDR2 is FQNNGV. This CDR3 has 15 residues. CDR3 sequence: CASSLLQGAVTEAFF. DNA for the CDR3: TGTGCCAGCAGCTTACTACAGGGGGCGGTCACTGAAGCTTTCTTT.

The chain joins TRBV28 to TRBJ1-1; the D gene is possibly TRBD1 (5 bases). The CDR3 contains 16 residues. The germline V and J ends were trimmed by 5 bases and 0 bases, with 16 bases remaining between them. In germline, CDR1 is MDHEN, CDR2 SYDVKM. CDR3 in DNA: TGTGCCAGCAGTCGAGGGGACGGGGCCGTGAACACTGAAGCTTTCTTT. Residues: CASSRGDGAVNTEAFF. The full variable domain, with the rest looked up from reference TRBV28 and TRBJ1-1, is DVKVTQSSRYLVKRTGEKVFLECVQDMDHENMFWYRQDPGLGLRLIYFSYDVKMKEKGDIPEGYSVSREKKERFSLILESASTNQTSMYLCASSRGDGAVNTEAFFGQGTRLTVV.

The chain joins TRBV5-4 to TRBJ1-6, with 9 bases lining up with TRBD1. The germline V gene has CDR1 SGHNT and CDR2 YYREEE (reference sequence). There are 15 residues in the CDR3. The V gene end was trimmed by 3 bases and the J gene end by 7 bases; junction bases not matched to a gene: 5. This CDR3 reads CASSSDRGYNSPLHF. For the CDR3, the DNA is TGTGCCAGCAGCTCTGACAGGGGGTACAATTCACCCCTCCACTTT. The full variable domain, with the rest looked up from reference TRBV5-4 and TRBJ1-6, is ETGVTQSPTHLIKTRGQQVTLRCSSQSGHNTVSWYQQALGQGPQFIFQYYREEENGRGNFPPRFSGLQFPNYSSELNVNALELDDSALYLCASSSDRGYNSPLHFGNGTRLTVT.

Here the CDR3 reads CASSPEGVYNEQFF. The DNA of the CDR3 is TGTGCCAGCAGCCCGGAGGGGGTCTACAATGAGCAGTTCTTC. This sequence joins TRBV6-4 and TRBJ2-1; D tentatively reads TRBD1 or TRBD2 (6 bases each). The germline CDR1 and CDR2 sequences are MRHNA and SNTAGT. There are 14 residues in the CDR3. Trimming stripped 6 bases from V and 3 bases from J, with 12 bases between.

In the case of this clone: Possible read error: a much larger clone is one base away. The CDR3 region has the DNA TGTGCCAGCAGGGCACTAGGGTCAGATACGCAGTATTTT. It yields the protein CASRALGSDTQYF. This chain uses TRBV4-2 with TRBJ2-3; weak D call: TRBD2 (5 bases). The V end was cut by 6 bases, the J end by 4 bases, with 11 bases between. The CDR3 sequence is 13 residues long. Germline CDR1 is LGHNA and CDR2 is YNFKEQ.

This chain connects TRBV5-1 to TRBJ2-6; possible D gene TRBD1, 6 bases. The CDR3 is made up of 16 amino acids. V gave up 1 base and J gave up 2 bases, with 10 bases separating them. CDR1 and CDR2 from the germline V gene are SGHRS and YFSETQ. The CDR3 reads CASSLKQGTGANVLTF. The CDR3 DNA is TGCGCCAGCAGCTTGAAACAGGGAACTGGGGCCAACGTCCTGACTTTC.

The sample holds a few counts of this clone. CDR3 amino acids: CVLGRPQETQYF. In DNA, the CDR3 is TGTGTCCTAGGGCGGCCCCAAGAGACCCAGTACTTC. The chain couples TRBV6-5 to TRBJ2-5; D ambiguous. The CDR3 is made up of 12 amino acids. From germline, CDR1 is MNHEY and CDR2 SVGAGI.